Reported below is one T cell receptor beta chain. The record originates from a study of blood T cell repertoires in COVID-19. Study summary: Sites in the United States, Italy and Spain provided acute and convalescent COVID-19 samples.

The CDR3 length is 17 residues. From germline, CDR1 is SGHDN and CDR2 FVKESK. V was cut by 2 bases and J by 4 bases, with 17 bases left in between. How the authors handled the data: Reference gene primers were amplified, and this amplification served to estimate nucleated cell counts. Produced via immunoSEQ multiplex PCR; TCRdb's table is partial and in-frame only. The V and J calls and the clone size are those of that table, but D and trimming were determined from the DNA. Of about 180,000 clones in the sample, approximately 86% were seen once. This TCR came from a woman of 80 years or more with active or convalescent COVID-19. The rearrangement uses TRBV14 and TRBJ2-2, with D possibly TRBD1 on 6 matching bases. Source material: peripheral blood. This CDR3 is CASSQRTPGAATGELFF. CDR3 nucleotide sequence: TGTGCCAGCAGCCAACGAACCCCAGGGGCGGCCACCGGGGAGCTGTTTTTT.